This T cell receptor (beta chain) was captured by sequencing in a study of OX40 agonist ivuxolimab in advanced cancers. Overall study results and limits: At 0.1 to 3.0 mg/kg and by week 6, CD4+ and CD8+ T cells in the blood had expanded clonally. Normalized expansion of T-cell clones was also low for some nonresponders. CD8+ T cells (on average) carried more expanded clones than CD4+ T cells.

In the case of this clone: Its target is unknown.

Data came from immunoSEQ multiplex PCR; TCRdb stores just in-frame clones and leaves some out. The data contain about 57,000 clones, over 80% of them singletons. The sample was CD4+ or CD8+ T cells sorted from blood, taken in a trial of the OX40 agonist ivuxolimab. The source is an adult with an advanced solid tumor such as melanoma, head and neck, liver or kidney cancer.

CDR3 bases: TGTGCCAGCAGTTACAGCCTAGCGGAGCTAACCTACGAGCAGTACTTC. Protein sequence: CASSYSLAELTYEQYF. The chain is built from TRBV6-5 and TRBJ2-7; TRBD2 agrees at 7 bases. Looked up from germline, CDR1 is MNHEY and CDR2 is SVGAGI. The CDR3 has 16 amino acids. V dropped 2 bases and J dropped 2; count of bases not matched to a gene: 9.